This T cell receptor (beta chain) was observed in a study of shared clonotypes between healthy human individuals. Study-wide results and caveats: In the sorted subsets, rarefaction showed sequencing was incomplete despite large depth. Sample collection involved blood only; tissue repertoires are likely different.

Profiling relied on immunoSEQ multiplex PCR, and the TCRdb table lists in-frame clones only, not all of them. The data hold some 240,000 clones, with 65% to 70% observed a single time. In the case of this clone: Its antigen remains unidentified.

Specimen: memory CD4+ T cells sorted from blood. Subset of the sample: CD45RA-negative fraction. The clonotype comes from a man aged 25 to 45 in good health.

The CDR3 DNA sequence: TGTGCCAGCCGGATCGACGGTGGTTCCTACGAGCAGTACTTC. This translates into CASRIDGGSYEQYF. V gene TRBV19 combines with J gene TRBJ2-7, with D hard to call. The V end lost 9 bases, the J end lost 1 base, and 16 bases lay between the germline ends. In germline, CDR1 is LNHDA, CDR2 SQIVND (reference sequence). The CDR3 runs 14 residues.